The 14 T cell receptor beta chains in this list originate from one sample, sequenced in a study of regulatory T cells in long-lasting Graves disease. Construction of TCR beta libraries relied on iRepertoire HTBI primers and on Arm-PCR targeting CDR3 regions. TCRdb passed the multiplex PCR reads through MiXCR, listing each CDR3 protein once. The sample includes 400,000 to 550,000 distinct CDR3 sequences, 15% of them seen just once. Noted time point: newly diagnosed GD, antithyroid drugs for less than 3 months. PBMC RNA was the source of the TCR library. The same data also contributed to another study, on T cells in Graves' hyperthyroidism and ophthalmopathy.

Source: peripheral blood mononuclear cells (PBMCs), taken at new diagnosis, from a patient treated with antithyroid drugs. The receptors were sampled from a woman in her 30s with Graves disease.

V gene TRBV7-3 combines with J gene TRBJ2-1; 10 bases map to TRBD2. Trimming removed 4 bases from V and 8 bases from J; junction bases left unmatched: 8. CDR1 and CDR2 from the germline V gene are SGHTA and FQGTGA. The CDR3 is 15 amino acids. The CDR3 region has the DNA TGTGCCAGCAGCTCGGTAGCGGGAGGTCCCTATGAGCAGTTCTTC. It yields the protein CASSSVAGGPYEQFF.

There are a few counts of this clonotype. The chain couples TRBV18 to TRBJ1-2; no clear D. The CDR3 consists of 13 residues. The germline V gene encodes CDR1 KGHSH and CDR2 LQKENI. Trimming stripped 3 bases from V and 8 bases from J, with 13 bases between. The CDR3 loop is CASSPAREVGYTF. The CDR3 bases are TGTGCCAGCTCACCGGCGAGGGAAGTAGGCTACACCTTC. The full variable domain, completed using reference TRBV18 and TRBJ1-2, is NAGVMQNPRHLVRRRGQEARLRCSPMKGHSHVYWYRQLPEEGLKFMVYLQKENIIDESGMPKERFSAEFPKEGPSILRIQQVVRGDSAAYFCASSPAREVGYTFGSGTRLTVV.

This clonotype appeared a few times. Its ends do not fully match the called genes, so a read error is possible. J is TRBJ2-4 and V is TRBV7-9, with 8 bases aligning to TRBD1. Germline V gene data show CDR1 as SEHNR and CDR2 as FQNEAQ (reference sequence). The CDR3 extends over 16 amino acids. CDR3 sequence (DNA): TGTGCCAGCAGCTCCAGGGGGCTCCTAGCCAAAAACATCCAGTACTTC. Its protein product is CASSSRGLLAKNIQYF.

This clonotype occurred many times. This chain links TRBV20-1 with TRBJ2-1; D is possibly TRBD2 (5 bases). Trimming shortened V by 5 bases and J by 2 bases, and 10 bases separated the two germline ends. This CDR3 contains 13 residues. CDR1 DFQATT and CDR2 SNEGSKA come from the germline V gene (reference sequence). The CDR3 DNA reads as TGCAGTGCTCCGGACTTAGCCTACAATGAGCAGTTCTTC. It is translated as CSAPDLAYNEQFF.

At least ten counts were recorded for this clonotype. CDR3 DNA sequence: TGCGCCAGCAGCTTGGAACTAGCGGGAGTTGCAGATACGCAGTATTTT. Residues: CASSLELAGVADTQYF. The rearrangement uses TRBV5-1 and TRBJ2-3, with TRBD2 matching over 11 bases. V shed 0 bases, J shed 4 bases, and the junction held 4 bases outside the gene matches. Per germline, CDR1 SGHRS and CDR2 YFSETQ. The CDR3 has 16 amino acids.

This clonotype has more than one count but fewer than ten. The gene calls are TRBV20-1 and TRBJ2-7; TRBD2 matches at 8 bases. This CDR3 is 14 amino acids long. Germline CDR1 DFQATT, CDR2 SNEGSKA (reference sequence). With V trimmed by 5 bases and J by 2 bases, 8 bases remained unmatched. CDR3 in amino acids: CSAPAPGGTYEQYF. For the CDR3, the DNA is TGCAGTGCTCCAGCTCCGGGAGGGACCTACGAGCAGTACTTC.

The rearrangement joins TRBV5-1 to TRBJ2-2; 8 positions agree with TRBD1. V lost 4 bases and J lost 3; bases outside the gene matches: 5. The CDR3 length is 15 residues. The germline V gene has CDR1 SGHRS and CDR2 YFSETQ. The CDR3 sequence is CASSLRQGHTGELFF. The CDR3, as DNA: TGCGCCAGCAGCCTAAGACAGGGGCACACCGGGGAGCTGTTTTTT.

This clonotype was observed many times. This sequence joins TRBV11-2 and TRBJ2-7, with 14 bases that match TRBD2. The CDR3 has 14 amino acids. V lost 5 bases to trimming and J lost 12 bases; unmatched junction nucleotides: 9. Per germline, CDR1 SGHAT and CDR2 FQNNGV. The CDR3 DNA is TGTGCCAGCAGCAACACCGGGACTAGCGGGAGTTGGTACTTC. It is translated as CASSNTGTSGSWYF.

The chain has TRBV12-3 or TRBV12-4 and TRBJ2-7; 8 bases map to TRBD1. The CDR3 is 15 residues long. Unmatched junction bases numbered 10, after V lost 7 bases and J lost 2 bases. The CDR3 sequence: CASMFGGQVTYEQYF. CDR3 bases: TGTGCCAGCATGTTTGGGGGACAGGTGACCTACGAGCAGTACTTC.

The chain recombines TRBV27 with TRBJ2-3; weak D call: TRBD1 (6 bases). This CDR3 has 13 residues. Trimming took off 8 bases at V and 2 bases at J, with 11 bases between the two ends. The germline V gene encodes CDR1 MNHEY and CDR2 SMNVEV (reference sequence). The CDR3 DNA is TGTGCCAGCGGGGGCGGGCCCACAGATACGCAGTATTTT. It codes for CASGGGPTDTQYF.

This clonotype was found many times. The chain recombines TRBV12-5 with TRBJ2-2, with 10 nucleotides matching TRBD2. From germline, CDR1 is LGHNT and CDR2 FRNRAP. The CDR3 is 18 residues long. V was pared by 1 base and J by 1 base, with 6 bases of the junction left unmatched. CDR3 protein: CASGLELTSGMNTGELFF. The DNA of the CDR3 is TGTGCTAGTGGTTTGGAACTCACTAGCGGGATGAACACCGGGGAGCTGTTTTTT.

V is TRBV10-3 and J is TRBJ1-2; D unresolved. Germline CDR1 ENHRY, CDR2 SYGVKD. This CDR3 contains 14 residues. The V end was cut by 6 bases, the J end by 4 bases, with 15 bases between. The CDR3 here is CAIRTDQFGYGYTF. The CDR3 nucleotides are TGTGCCATCAGGACGGATCAGTTTGGCTATGGCTACACCTTC.

Many counts were recorded for this clonotype. The chain uses TRBV27 and TRBJ2-1, with D possibly being TRBD1 or TRBD2 (6 bases each). V lost 1 base, J lost 8 bases, and 12 bases lay in between. Germline CDR1 and CDR2: MNHEY and SMNVEV (reference sequence). This CDR3 spans 14 amino acids. CDR3 nucleotides: TGTGCCAGCAGTTTATGGCGGGACATCGATGAGCAGTTCTTC. It specifies CASSLWRDIDEQFF.

This clonotype was found many times. The chain employs TRBV20-1 and TRBJ2-5; D is unclear. V was pared by 3 bases and J by 2 bases, with 13 bases between. CDR1 is DFQATT and CDR2 is SNEGSKA in the germline V gene (reference sequence). This CDR3 contains 14 residues. For the CDR3, the DNA is TGCAGTGCTAGCCCCACGTCTCAACAAGAGACCCAGTACTTC. Protein sequence: CSASPTSQQETQYF.